One T cell receptor (beta chain) is described in this entry. TCRdb used MiXCR to reprocess the 5' RACE reads, holding one entry per CDR3 protein. The table records approximately 560,000 distinct CDR3 sequences, approximately 15% of them present only once. The data were obtained in a study of T-cell memory formation after mild COVID-19. Sequenced: PBMCs or a T cell subset sorted from them (not recorded which). This TCR derives from an adult woman who had mild COVID-19 (a few samples of this study predate the infection). Cell type and time point are not known.

The CDR3 protein is CASSSDRGRGSYEQYF. As DNA, the CDR3 is TGTGCCAGCAGTTCCGACCGGGGCAGGGGATCCTACGAGCAGTACTTC. The chain carries TRBV6-5 and TRBJ2-7, with D possibly being TRBD1 (6 bases). Germline V gene lookup returns CDR1 MNHEY and CDR2 SVGAGI. V shed 4 bases and J shed 1 base, with 17 bases lying between them. This CDR3 spans 16 amino acids.